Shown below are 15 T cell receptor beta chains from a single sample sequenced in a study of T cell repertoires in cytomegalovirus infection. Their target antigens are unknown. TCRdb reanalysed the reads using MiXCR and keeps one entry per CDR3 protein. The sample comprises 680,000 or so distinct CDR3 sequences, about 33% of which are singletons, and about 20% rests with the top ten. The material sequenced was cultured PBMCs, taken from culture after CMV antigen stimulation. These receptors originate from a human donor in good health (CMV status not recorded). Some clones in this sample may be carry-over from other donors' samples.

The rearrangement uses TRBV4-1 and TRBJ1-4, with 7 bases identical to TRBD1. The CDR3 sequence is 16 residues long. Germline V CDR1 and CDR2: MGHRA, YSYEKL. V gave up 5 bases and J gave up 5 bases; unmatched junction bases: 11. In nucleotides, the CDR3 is TGCGCCAGCAGCTACCGTCGGGGGACAGCAAATGAAAAACTGTTTTTT. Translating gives CASSYRRGTANEKLFF.

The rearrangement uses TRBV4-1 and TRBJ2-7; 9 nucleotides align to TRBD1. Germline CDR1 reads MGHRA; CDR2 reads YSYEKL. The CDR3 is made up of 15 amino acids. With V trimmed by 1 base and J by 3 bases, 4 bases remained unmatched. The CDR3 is CASSQAWDRDYEQYF. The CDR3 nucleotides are TGCGCCAGCAGCCAAGCTTGGGACAGGGACTACGAGCAGTACTTC.

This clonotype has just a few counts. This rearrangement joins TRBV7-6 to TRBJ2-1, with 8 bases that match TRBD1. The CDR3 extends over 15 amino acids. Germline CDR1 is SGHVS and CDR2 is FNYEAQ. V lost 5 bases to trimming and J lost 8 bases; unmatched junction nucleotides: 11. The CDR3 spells CASSAQTGVVDEQFF. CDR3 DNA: TGTGCCAGCAGCGCCCAGACAGGGGTTGTAGATGAGCAGTTCTTC.

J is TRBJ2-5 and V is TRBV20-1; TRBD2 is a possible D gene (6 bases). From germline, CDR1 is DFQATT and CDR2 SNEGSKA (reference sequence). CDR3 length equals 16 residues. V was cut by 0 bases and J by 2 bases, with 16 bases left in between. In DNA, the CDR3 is TGCAGTGCTAGAGATTGGGGGGAATGGAGACAAGAGACCCAGTACTTC. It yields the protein CSARDWGEWRQETQYF.

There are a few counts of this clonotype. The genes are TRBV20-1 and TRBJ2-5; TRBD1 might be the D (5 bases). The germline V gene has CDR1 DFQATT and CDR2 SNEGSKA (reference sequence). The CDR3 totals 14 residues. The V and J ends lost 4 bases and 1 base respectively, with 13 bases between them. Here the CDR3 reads CSATGLEVQETQYF. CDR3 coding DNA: TGCAGTGCTACAGGGTTGGAAGTCCAAGAGACCCAGTACTTC.

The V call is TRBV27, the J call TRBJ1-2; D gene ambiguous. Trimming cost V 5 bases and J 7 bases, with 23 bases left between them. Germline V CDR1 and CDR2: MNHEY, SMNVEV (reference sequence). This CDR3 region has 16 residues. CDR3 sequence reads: CASSPIRISEGAGYTF. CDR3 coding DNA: TGTGCCAGCAGTCCAATTCGCATCTCAGAAGGAGCTGGCTACACCTTC.

CDR3 residues: CASSQDPVYGYTF. CDR3 bases: TGCGCCAGCAGCCAAGATCCCGTCTATGGCTACACCTTC. V usage is TRBV4-1 and J usage is TRBJ1-2; D ambiguous. This CDR3 has 13 residues. The V end was cut by 0 bases, the J end by 4 bases, with 6 bases between. Per the germline V gene, CDR1 is MGHRA and CDR2 is YSYEKL.

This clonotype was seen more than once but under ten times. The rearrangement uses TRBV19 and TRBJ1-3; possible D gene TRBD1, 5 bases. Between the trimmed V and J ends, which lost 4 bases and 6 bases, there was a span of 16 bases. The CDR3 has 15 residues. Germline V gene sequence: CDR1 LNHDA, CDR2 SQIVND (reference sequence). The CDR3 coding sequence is TGTGCCAGTAGTAGAGGGGACGGACGGCTAAACACCATATATTTT. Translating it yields CASSRGDGRLNTIYF.

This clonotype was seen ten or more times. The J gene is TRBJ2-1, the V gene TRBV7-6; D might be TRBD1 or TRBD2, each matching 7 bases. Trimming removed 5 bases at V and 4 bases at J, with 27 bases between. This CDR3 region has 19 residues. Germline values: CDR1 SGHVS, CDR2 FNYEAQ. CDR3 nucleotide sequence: TGTGCCAGCAGCCCAGTACAGGGGTATGGGGGGGGATCGTACAATGAGCAGTTCTTC. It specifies CASSPVQGYGGGSYNEQFF.

The CDR3 sequence: CASRAPGTLNEAFF. The CDR3 DNA sequence: TGCGCCAGCAGAGCACCCGGGACCCTGAATGAAGCTTTCTTT. J is TRBJ1-1 and V is TRBV4-1; weak D call: TRBD1 (5 bases). The V and J ends lost 6 bases and 7 bases respectively, with 18 bases between them. The CDR3 has 14 residues. Looked up from germline, CDR1 is MGHRA and CDR2 is YSYEKL.

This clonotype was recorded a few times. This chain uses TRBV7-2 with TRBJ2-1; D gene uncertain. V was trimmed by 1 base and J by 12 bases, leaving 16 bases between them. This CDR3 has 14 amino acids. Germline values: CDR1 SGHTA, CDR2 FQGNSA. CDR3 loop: CASSLVAAKLGQFF. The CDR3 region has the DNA TGTGCCAGCAGCTTAGTCGCTGCGAAGTTAGGGCAGTTCTTC.

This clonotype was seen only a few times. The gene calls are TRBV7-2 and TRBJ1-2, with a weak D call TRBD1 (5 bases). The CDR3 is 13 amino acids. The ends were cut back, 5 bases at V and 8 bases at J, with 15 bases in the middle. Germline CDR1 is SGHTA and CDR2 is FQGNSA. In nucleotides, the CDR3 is TGTGCCAGCAGCCGCGGCAGGGAGGGAGGCTACACCTTC. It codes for CASSRGREGGYTF.

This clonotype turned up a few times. The CDR3 region has the DNA TGCGCCAGCAGCCAAGGTAGCACTGGGGCCAACGTCCTGACTTTC. Protein sequence: CASSQGSTGANVLTF. The V gene is TRBV4-3, the J gene TRBJ2-6, with D hard to call. The germline CDR1 and CDR2 sequences are LGHNA and YSLEER. CDR3 length equals 15 residues. V lost 1 base, J lost 2 bases, and 6 bases lay in between.

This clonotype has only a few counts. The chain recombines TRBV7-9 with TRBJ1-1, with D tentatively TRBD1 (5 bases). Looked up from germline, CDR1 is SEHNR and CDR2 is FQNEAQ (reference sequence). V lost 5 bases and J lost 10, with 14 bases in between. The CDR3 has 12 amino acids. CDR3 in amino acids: CASSPPGLGAFF. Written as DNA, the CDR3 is TGTGCCAGCAGCCCGCCGGGACTGGGAGCTTTCTTT.

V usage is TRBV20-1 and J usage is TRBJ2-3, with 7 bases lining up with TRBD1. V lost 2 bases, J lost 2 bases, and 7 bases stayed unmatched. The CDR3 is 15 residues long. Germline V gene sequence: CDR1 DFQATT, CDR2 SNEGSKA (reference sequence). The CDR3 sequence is CSARTIQGVTDTQYF. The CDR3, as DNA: TGCAGTGCTAGAACTATCCAGGGGGTCACAGATACGCAGTATTTT.